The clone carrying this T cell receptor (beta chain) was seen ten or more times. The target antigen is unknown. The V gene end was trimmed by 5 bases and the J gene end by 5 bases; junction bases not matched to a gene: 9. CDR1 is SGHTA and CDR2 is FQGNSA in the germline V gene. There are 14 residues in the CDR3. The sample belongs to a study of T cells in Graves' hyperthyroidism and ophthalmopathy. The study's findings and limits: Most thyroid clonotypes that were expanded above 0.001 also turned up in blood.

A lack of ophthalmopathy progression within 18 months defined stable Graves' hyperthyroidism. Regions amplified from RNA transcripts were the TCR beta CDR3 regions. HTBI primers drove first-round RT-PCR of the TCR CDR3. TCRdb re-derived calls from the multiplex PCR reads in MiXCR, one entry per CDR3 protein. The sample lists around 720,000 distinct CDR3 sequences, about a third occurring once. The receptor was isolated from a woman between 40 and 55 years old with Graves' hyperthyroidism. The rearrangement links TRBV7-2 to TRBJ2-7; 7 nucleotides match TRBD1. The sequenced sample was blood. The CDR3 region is CASSPDRVRDEQYF. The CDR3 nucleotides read TGTGCCAGCAGCCCCGACAGGGTCCGGGACGAGCAGTACTTC.